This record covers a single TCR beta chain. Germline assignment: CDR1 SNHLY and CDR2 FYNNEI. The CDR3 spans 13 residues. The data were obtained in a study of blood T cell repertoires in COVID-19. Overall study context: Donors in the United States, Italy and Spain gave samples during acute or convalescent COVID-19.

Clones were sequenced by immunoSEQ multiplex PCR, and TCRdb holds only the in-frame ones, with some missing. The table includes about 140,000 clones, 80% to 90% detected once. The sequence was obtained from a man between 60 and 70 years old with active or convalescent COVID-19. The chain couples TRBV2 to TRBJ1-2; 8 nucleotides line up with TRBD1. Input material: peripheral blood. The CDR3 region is CAREGQGNYGYTF. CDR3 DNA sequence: TGTGCTAGAGAAGGACAGGGCAACTATGGCTACACCTTC.